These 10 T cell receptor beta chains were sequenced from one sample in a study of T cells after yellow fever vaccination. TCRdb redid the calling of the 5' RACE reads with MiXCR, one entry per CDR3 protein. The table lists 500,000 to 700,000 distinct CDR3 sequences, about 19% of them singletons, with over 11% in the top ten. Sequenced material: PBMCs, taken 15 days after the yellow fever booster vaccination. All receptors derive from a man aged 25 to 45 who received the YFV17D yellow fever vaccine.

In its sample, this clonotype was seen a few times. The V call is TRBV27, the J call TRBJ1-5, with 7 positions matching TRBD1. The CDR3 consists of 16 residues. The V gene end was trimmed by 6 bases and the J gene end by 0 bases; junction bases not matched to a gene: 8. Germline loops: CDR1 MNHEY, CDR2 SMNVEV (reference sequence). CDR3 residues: CASRTSGTVSNQPQHF. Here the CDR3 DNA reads TGTGCCAGCAGGACTTCCGGGACAGTTAGCAATCAGCCCCAGCATTTT.

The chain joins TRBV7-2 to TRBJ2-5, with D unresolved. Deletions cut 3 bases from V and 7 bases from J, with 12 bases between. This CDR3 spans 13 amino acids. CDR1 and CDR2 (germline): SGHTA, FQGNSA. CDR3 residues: CASSLTTIGTQYF. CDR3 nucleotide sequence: TGTGCCAGCAGCTTGACCACCATCGGGACCCAGTACTTC.

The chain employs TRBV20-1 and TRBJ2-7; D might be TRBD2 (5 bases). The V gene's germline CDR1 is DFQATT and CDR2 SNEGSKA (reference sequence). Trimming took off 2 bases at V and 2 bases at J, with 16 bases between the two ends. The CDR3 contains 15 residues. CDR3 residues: CSARNPRSGAYEQYF. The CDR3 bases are TGCAGTGCTAGAAACCCTCGGAGCGGAGCCTACGAGCAGTACTTC.

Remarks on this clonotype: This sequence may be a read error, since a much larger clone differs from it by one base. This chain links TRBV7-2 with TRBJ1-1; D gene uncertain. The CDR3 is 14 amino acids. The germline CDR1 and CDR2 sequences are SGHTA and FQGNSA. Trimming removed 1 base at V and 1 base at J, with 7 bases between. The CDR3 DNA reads TGTGCCAGCAGCTTAGTGGAGGCGAACACTGAAGCTTTCTTT. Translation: CASSLVEANTEAFF. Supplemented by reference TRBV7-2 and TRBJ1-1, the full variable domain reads GAGVSQSPSNKVTEKGKDVELRCDPISGHTALYWYRQSLGQGLEFLIYFQGNSAPDKSGLPSDRFSAERTGGSVSTLTIQRTQQEDSAVYLCASSLVEANTEAFFGQGTRLTVV.

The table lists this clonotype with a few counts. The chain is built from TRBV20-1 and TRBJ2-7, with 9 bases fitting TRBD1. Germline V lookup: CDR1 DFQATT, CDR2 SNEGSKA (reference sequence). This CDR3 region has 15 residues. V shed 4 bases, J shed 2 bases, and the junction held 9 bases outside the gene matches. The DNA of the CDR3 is TGCAGTGCTAAACCTGGGGGACAGGGAGCCTACGAGCAGTACTTC. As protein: CSAKPGGQGAYEQYF.

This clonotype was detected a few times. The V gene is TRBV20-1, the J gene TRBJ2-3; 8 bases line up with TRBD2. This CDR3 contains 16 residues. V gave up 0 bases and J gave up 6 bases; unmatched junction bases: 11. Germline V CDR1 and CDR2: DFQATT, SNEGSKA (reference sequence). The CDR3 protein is CSARDGSGGLFDTQYF. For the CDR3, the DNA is TGCAGTGCTAGAGATGGGTCGGGGGGGCTGTTCGATACGCAGTATTTT.

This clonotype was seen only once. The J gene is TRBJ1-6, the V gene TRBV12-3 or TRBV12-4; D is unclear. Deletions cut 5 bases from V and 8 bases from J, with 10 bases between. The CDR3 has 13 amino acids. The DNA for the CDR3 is TGTGCCAGCAGTCCCCCTCGGGATTCACCCCTCCACTTT. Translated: CASSPPRDSPLHF.

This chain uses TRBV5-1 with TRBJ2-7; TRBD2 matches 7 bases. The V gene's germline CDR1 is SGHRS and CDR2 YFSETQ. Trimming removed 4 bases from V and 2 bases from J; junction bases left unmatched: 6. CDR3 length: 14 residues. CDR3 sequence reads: CASSITGTTYEQYF. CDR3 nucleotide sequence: TGCGCCAGCAGCATAACCGGGACTACCTACGAGCAGTACTTC.

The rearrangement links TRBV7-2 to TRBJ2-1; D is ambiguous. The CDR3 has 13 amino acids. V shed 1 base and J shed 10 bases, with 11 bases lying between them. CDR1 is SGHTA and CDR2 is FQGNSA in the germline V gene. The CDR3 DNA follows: TGTGCCAGCAGCTTAGTTGGGCCAGCGGAGCAGTTCTTC. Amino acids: CASSLVGPAEQFF.

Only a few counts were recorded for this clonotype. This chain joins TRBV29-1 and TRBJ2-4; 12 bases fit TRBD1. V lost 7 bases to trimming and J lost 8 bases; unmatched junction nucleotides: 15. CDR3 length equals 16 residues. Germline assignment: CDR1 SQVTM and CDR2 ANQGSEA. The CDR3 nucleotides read TGCAGCGGTCAATTCCCGGGACAGGGGGCGAAGTACATTCAGTACTTC. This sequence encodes CSGQFPGQGAKYIQYF.